Detailed here is one T cell receptor beta chain. Its antigen remains unidentified. No base qualities exist here, and no much larger clone lies one base off it. From the cysteine through the phenylalanine, the CDR3 covers 15 amino acids. Of all the DNA, just the CDR3 is kept, 45 bases in frame from base 1. V loses 0 bases, J loses 7 bases, and the germline ends lie 16 bases apart. The germline V gene provides CDR1 ENHRY and CDR2 SYGVKD. TCR beta CDR3 regions were amplified from RNA transcripts for repertoire sequencing. HTBI primers and the Qiagen OneStep RT-PCR kit were used in a first-round RT-PCR, which was followed by a second-round multiplex PCR, size selection and purification. Libraries were sequenced on an Illumina HiSeq2000 using paired-end 100 bp reads. Per the authors' processing: SOAPnuke was used for read processing, and reads with adapters, uncalled bases, a mean Phred below 15, or no exact constant-primer or identifier match were discarded. COPE v1.2.5 was used to merge the high-quality paired reads. Clonotypes were defined as unique nucleotide sequences and were aligned to IMGT TRB V, D and J references using MiTCR v1.1. Analysis was restricted to V-J combinations with a frequency above 0.0001, which covered about 99% of repertoires. For each V-J combination, a TCR clonal expansion and chaos score was defined as the ratio of F50 clonal expansion to chaos observed in the TCRdist matrix. Welch's t-statistics and random forest were used to narrow the features down to more than 10 V-J combinations, which were then fed into a naive Bayes classifier. The similarity between thyroid and blood repertoires was quantified using the Morisita-Horn index. TCRdb reworked the public reads: Q25 trimming with fastp, MiXCR clone assembly, productive beta chains retained. CDR3 protein duplicates are merged, each entry listing the most common genes and DNA. The V and J calls, along with clone size, are taken from TCRdb and not from the paper's own processing. The sample contains hundreds of thousands of distinct CDR3 sequences, just over 40% of them found a single time. The top ten clones comprise 3% to 4% of the sample.

Ophthalmopathy patients had moderately to severely active disease, Clinical Activity Score of at least 3, NOSPECS grade of at least 4, and disease duration under 3 months. Anyone with other autoimmune diseases, uncontrolled infections, pregnancy or lactation was excluded from the study. Clinical symptoms, serum thyroxine, TRAb, thyroid ultrasound and orbital computed tomography formed the basis of the diagnosis. PBMCs were isolated from 7.5 to 10 ml of fresh peripheral blood by Ficoll-Paque density gradient centrifugation. Total RNA was extracted using Trizol reagent, and RNA quality was checked on an Agilent 2100 Bioanalyzer. The data originate from a study of Graves' ophthalmopathy and Graves' hyperthyroidism (dated by TCRdb to 2017 to 2018). Broadly, across the study: Peripheral blood was collected before any treatment was given, at the time of initial diagnosis. TCR beta repertoire signatures were used to distinguish Graves' ophthalmopathy from Graves' hyperthyroidism and to predict progression to ophthalmopathy. To explore V-J signatures that distinguish ophthalmopathy from hyperthyroidism, a discovery set of 90 to 100 patients was enrolled, made up of about 40 with ophthalmopathy and under 65 with stable hyperthyroidism. The independent validation cohort included roughly 19 hyperthyroidism patients plus 17 patients who later progressed from hyperthyroidism to ophthalmopathy. Following sample collection, hyperthyroidism patients were given methimazole at a starting dose of 30 mg daily, and ophthalmopathy patients were given high-dose intravenous methylprednisolone. In total, approximately 140 blood samples were TCR-sequenced: some 43 ophthalmopathy, under 80 hyperthyroidism and about 17 hyperthyroidism-to-ophthalmopathy patients. In six or seven hyperthyroidism patients, the T-cell repertoires found in thyroid tissue were compared with those found in blood. Overall study results and their limits: Most of the expanded thyroid clonotypes with a frequency above 0.001 were also detected in blood, and it was suggested that the thyroid immune response may be reflected by blood repertoires. In validation, the model predicted ophthalmopathy progression with about 64% sensitivity and roughly 72% specificity; 12 predicted patients were CT-confirmed with GO in a median of roughly 6.8 months. No statistical method was used to predetermine the sample size, and group allocation was not hidden from the investigators. In cross-validation, the 13-signature model distinguished ophthalmopathy from stable hyperthyroidism with more than 85% sensitivity and around 84% specificity, while in the test set the corresponding values were about 79% and 69%.

The sequence is built from TRBV10-3 and TRBJ2-7; TRBD2 is perhaps the D gene, given 6 matching bases. Sample: peripheral blood. This sequence originates from an adult man with Graves' ophthalmopathy. The CDR3 sequence is CAISESDGSYNEQYF. The sequenced DNA: TGTGCCATCAGTGAGTCGGACGGGAGCTACAATGAGCAGTACTTC.